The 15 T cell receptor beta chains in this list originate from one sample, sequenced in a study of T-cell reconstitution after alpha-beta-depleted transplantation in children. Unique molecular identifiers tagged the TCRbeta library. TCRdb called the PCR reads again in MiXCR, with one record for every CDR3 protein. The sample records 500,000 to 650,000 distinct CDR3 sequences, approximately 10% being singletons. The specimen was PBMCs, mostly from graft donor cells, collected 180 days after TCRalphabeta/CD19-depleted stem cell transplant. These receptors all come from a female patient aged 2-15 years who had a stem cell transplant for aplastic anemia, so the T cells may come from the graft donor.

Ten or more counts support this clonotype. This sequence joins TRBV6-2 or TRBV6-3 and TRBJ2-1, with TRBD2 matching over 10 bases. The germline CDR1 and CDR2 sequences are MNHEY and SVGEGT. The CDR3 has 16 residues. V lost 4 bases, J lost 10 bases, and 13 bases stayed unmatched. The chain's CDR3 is CASSSRTSGAKWEQFF. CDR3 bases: TGTGCCAGCAGTTCCCGGACTAGCGGAGCAAAATGGGAGCAGTTCTTC.

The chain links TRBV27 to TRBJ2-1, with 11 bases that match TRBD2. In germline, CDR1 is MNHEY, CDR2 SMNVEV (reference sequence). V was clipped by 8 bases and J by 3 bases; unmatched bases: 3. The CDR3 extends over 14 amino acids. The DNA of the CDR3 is TGTGCCAGCCAGGGACTAGCGGACTACAATGAGCAGTTCTTC. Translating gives CASQGLADYNEQFF.

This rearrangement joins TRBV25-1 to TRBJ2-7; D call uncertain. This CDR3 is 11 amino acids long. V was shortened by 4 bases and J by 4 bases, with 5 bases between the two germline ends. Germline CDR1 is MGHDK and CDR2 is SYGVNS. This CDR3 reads CASSAKYEQYF. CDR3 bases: TGTGCCAGCAGTGCCAAGTACGAGCAGTACTTC.

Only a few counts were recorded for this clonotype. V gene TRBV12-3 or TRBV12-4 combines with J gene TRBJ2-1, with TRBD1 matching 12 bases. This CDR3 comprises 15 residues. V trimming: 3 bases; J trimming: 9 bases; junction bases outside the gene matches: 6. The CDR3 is CASSLLGQGASEQFF. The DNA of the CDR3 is TGTGCCAGCAGTTTGTTGGGACAGGGGGCTAGTGAGCAGTTCTTC.

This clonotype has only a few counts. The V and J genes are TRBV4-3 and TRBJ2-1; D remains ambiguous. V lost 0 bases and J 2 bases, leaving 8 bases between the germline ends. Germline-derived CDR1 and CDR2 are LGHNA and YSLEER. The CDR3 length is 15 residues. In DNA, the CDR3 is TGCGCCAGCAGCCAAGATAAGGTAACCTACAATGAGCAGTTCTTC. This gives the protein CASSQDKVTYNEQFF.

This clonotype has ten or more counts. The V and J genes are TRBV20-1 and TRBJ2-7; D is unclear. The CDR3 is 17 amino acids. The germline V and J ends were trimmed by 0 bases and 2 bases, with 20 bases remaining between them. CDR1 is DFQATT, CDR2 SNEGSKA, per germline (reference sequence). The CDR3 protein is CSARDSPVGLWAYEQYF. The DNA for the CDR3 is TGCAGTGCTAGAGATAGCCCCGTAGGGCTTTGGGCCTACGAGCAGTACTTC.

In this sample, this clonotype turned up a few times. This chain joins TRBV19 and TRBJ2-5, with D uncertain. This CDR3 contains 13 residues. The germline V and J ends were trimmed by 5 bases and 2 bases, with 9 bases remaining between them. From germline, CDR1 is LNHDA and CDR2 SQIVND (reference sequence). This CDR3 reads CASSEHSQETQYF. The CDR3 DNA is TGTGCCAGTAGTGAACACTCTCAAGAGACCCAGTACTTC.

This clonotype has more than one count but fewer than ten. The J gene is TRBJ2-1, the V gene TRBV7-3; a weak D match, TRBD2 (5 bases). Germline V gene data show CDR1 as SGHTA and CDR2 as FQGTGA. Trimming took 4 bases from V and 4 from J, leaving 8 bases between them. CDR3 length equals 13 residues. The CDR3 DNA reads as TGTGCCAGCAGCTCTGGACTTTACAATGAGCAGTTCTTC. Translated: CASSSGLYNEQFF.

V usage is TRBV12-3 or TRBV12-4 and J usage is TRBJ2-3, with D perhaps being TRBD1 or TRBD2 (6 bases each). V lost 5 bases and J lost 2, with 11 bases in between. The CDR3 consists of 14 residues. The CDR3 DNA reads TGTGCCAGCAGTATTAGGGGGGACACAGATACGCAGTATTTT. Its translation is CASSIRGDTDTQYF.

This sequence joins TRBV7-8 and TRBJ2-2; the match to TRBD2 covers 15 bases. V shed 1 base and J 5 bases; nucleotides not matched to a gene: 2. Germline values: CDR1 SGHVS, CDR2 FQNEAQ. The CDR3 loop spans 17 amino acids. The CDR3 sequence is CASSLGGLAGGTGELFF. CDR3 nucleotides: TGTGCCAGCAGCTTAGGGGGACTAGCGGGAGGAACCGGGGAGCTGTTTTTT. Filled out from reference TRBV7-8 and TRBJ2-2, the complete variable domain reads GAGVSQSPRYKVAKRGQDVALRCDPISGHVSLFWYQQALGQGPEFLTYFQNEAQLDKSGLPSDRFFAERPEGSVSTLKIQRTQQEDSAVYLCASSLGGLAGGTGELFFGEGSRLTVL.

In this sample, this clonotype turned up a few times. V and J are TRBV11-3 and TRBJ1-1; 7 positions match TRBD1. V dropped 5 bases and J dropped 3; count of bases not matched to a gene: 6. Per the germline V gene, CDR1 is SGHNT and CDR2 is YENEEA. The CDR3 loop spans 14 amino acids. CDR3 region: CASSQTGLYTEAFF. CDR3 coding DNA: TGTGCCAGCAGCCAGACAGGGCTTTACACTGAAGCTTTCTTT.

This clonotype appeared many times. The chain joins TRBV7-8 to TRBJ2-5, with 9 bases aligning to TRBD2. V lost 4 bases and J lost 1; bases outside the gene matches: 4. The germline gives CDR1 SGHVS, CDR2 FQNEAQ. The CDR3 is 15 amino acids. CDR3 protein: CASSSAGGLQETQYF. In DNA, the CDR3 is TGTGCCAGCAGCTCAGCGGGAGGCCTCCAAGAGACCCAGTACTTC.

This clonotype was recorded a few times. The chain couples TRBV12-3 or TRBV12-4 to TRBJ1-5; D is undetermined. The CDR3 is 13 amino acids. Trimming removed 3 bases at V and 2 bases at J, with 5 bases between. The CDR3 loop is CASSFSRNQPQHF. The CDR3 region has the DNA TGTGCCAGCAGTTTTTCCCGCAATCAGCCCCAGCATTTT.

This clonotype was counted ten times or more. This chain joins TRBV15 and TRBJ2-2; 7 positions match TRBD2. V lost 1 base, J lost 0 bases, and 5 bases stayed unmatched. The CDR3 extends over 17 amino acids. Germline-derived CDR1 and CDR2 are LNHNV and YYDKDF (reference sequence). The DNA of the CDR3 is TGTGCCACCAGCAGAGTAAGGACTAGGTCGAACACCGGGGAGCTGTTTTTT. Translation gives CATSRVRTRSNTGELFF.

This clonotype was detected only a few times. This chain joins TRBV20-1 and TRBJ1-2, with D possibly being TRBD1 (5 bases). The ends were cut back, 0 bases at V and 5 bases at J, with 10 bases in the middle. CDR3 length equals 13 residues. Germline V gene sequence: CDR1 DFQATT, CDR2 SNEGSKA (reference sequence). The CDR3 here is CSAREGVWYGYTF. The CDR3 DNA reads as TGCAGTGCTAGAGAGGGGGTATGGTATGGCTACACCTTC.